These T cell receptor beta chains were read from a single sample in a study of T cell responses to AZD1222 COVID-19 vaccine. Here immunoSEQ multiplex PCR was the method, and the copy in TCRdb shows in-frame clones only, minus some. Among tens of thousands of clones listed, under 95% were seen once. The specimen was peripheral blood, collected on day 0 of AZD1222 vaccination. Source of these receptors: an adult in good health. CDR3s include the opening cysteine and the closing phenylalanine or tryptophan. D genes are given only for firm matches. Clone size is given for some rows only: seen once, a few or many times, or a class if the clone is expanded.

>14|.|.|TRBJ1-6|TRBV5-1
TGCGCCAGCAGCGATCAGACGGATAATTCACCCCTCCACTTT
CASSDQTDNSPLHF
>15|.|.|TRBJ2-7|TRBV15
TGTGCCACCAGCAGAGCTCGTACGGGCAAGTACGAGCAGTACTTC
CATSRARTGKYEQYF
>17|.|.|TRBJ1-3|TRBV5-1
TGCGCCAGCAGCTTGGCCGGGAGTTCGAGCTCTGGAAACACCATATATTTT
CASSLAGSSSSGNTIYF
>16|.|.|TRBJ2-3|TRBV11-2
TGTGCCAGCAGCTTAGGGTGGGGGACTCGCACAGATACGCAGTATTTT
CASSLGWGTRTDTQYF
>12|.|.|TRBJ1-5|TRBV2
TGTGCCAGCAGTGAGACCTATCAGCCCCAGCATTTT
CASSETYQPQHF
>15|.|.|TRBJ2-5|TRBV10-3
TGTGCCATCAGTGAGTTCGAAGGGGTAGGAGAGACCCAGTACTTC
CAISEFEGVGETQYF
>14|.|.|TRBJ2-7|TRBV28
TGTGCCAGCAGTTTATGGGTCCTAGGCTACGAGCAGTACTTC
CASSLWVLGYEQYF
>13|.|.|TRBJ2-3|TRBV5-1
TGCGCCAGCAGCTTTGGGAGCACAGATACGCAGTATTTT
CASSFGSTDTQYF
>12|.|.|TRBJ2-7|TRBV11-3
TGTGCCAGCAGTAGTAACAGGAGGGAGCAGTACTTC
CASSSNRREQYF
>15|.|.|TRBJ2-2|TRBV15
TGTGCCACCAGCAGAGACAGGGTGGACACCGGGGAGCTGTTTTTT
CATSRDRVDTGELFF
>15|.|.|TRBJ2-2|TRBV7-9
TGTGCCAGCAGCCGCCCCGGGGGAGACACCGGGGAGCTGTTTTTT
CASSRPGGDTGELFF
>13|.|.|TRBJ1-4|TRBV5-8
TGTGCCAGCAGCTTCGGGCGGAATGAAAAACTGTTTTTT
CASSFGRNEKLFF
>17|.|TRBD1|TRBJ1-2|TRBV2
TGTGCCAGCAGTCCGCCCTATTCCGGGACAGGGCAGCGTGGCTACACCTTC
CASSPPYSGTGQRGYTF
>13|.|TRBD1|TRBJ1-2|TRBV19
TGTGCCAGTAGTCTCGCAGGGGGCTATGGCTACACCTTC
CASSLAGGYGYTF
>16|.|TRBD1|TRBJ1-3|TRBV4-1
TGCGCCAGCAGCCACCCGGGACAGGGGGCTGGAAACACCATATATTTT
CASSHPGQGAGNTIYF
>14|.|TRBD1|TRBJ2-3|TRBV7-3
TGTGCCAGCAGCCTCGGACAGGGCACAGATACGCAGTATTTT
CASSLGQGTDTQYF
>13|.|.|TRBJ2-1|TRBV6-5
TGTGCCTCCTCGGGCGGGGTCTACAATGAGCAGTTCTTC
CASSGGVYNEQFF
>15|.|.|TRBJ2-7|TRBV7-9
TGTGCCAGCAGCTTAGGGAATAGCGGCTCCTACGAGCAGTACTTC
CASSLGNSGSYEQYF
>17|.|.|TRBJ2-3|TRBV6-2/TRBV6-3
TGTGCCAGCAGCCCTCAGTCGTCAGGAAGATTCACAGATACGCAGTATTTT
CASSPQSSGRFTDTQYF
>17|once|TRBD2|TRBJ2-3|TRBV11-3
TGTGCCAGCAGCTTAGGCAGCGGGAGGGCCCGGGCAGATACGCAGTATTTT
CASSLGSGRARADTQYF
>15|.|TRBD1|TRBJ1-3|TRBV7-8
TGTGCCAGCAGCTCGACAGGGATCTCTGGAAACACCATATATTTT
CASSSTGISGNTIYF
>11|.|.|TRBJ2-3|TRBV7-9
TGTGCCAGCAGCAGCACAGATACGCAGTATTTT
CASSSTDTQYF
>15|.|TRBD1|TRBJ2-7|TRBV11-2
TGTGCCAGCAGCTTAAGTGGGACAGGGCCCTACGAGCAGTACTTC
CASSLSGTGPYEQYF
>15|.|TRBD1|TRBJ1-2|TRBV3-1/TRBV3-2
TGTGCCAGCAGCCACCGAGACAGGGAGGGCTATGGCTACACCTTC
CASSHRDREGYGYTF
>15|.|.|TRBJ2-5|TRBV19
TGTGCCAGTAGTATTACAGGGCCTAACCAAGAGACCCAGTACTTC
CASSITGPNQETQYF
>11|.|TRBD2|TRBJ2-1|TRBV12-3/TRBV12-4
TGTGCCAGTTCGGGGGGCAATGAGCAGTTCTTC
CASSGGNEQFF
>15|once|.|TRBJ1-4|TRBV6-5
TGTGCCAGCAGTTACTCCTCGGGGGTTAATGAAAAACTGTTTTTT
CASSYSSGVNEKLFF
>15|.|.|TRBJ2-7|TRBV5-4
TGTGCCAGCAGCTTTCGAGTGGGACCCTCCTACGAGCAGTACTTC
CASSFRVGPSYEQYF
>15|.|TRBD1|TRBJ1-2|TRBV6-6
TGTGCCAGCAGTTACGGGGGACAGGGATCTGGGGGCTACACCTTC
CASSYGGQGSGGYTF
>13|.|.|TRBJ1-1|TRBV5-1
TGCGCCAGCAGCCACGGACAGAACACTGAAGCTTTCTTT
CASSHGQNTEAFF
>13|.|.|TRBJ2-7|TRBV27
TGTGCCAGCAGCCAGGGCGCCTCCTACGAGCAGTACTTC
CASSQGASYEQYF
>14|.|.|TRBJ2-2|TRBV2
TGTGCCAGCAGCGGTACTCCCGGCACCGGGGAGCTGTTTTTT
CASSGTPGTGELFF
>17|.|.|TRBJ2-2|TRBV9
TGTGCCAGCAGCCCCGGGACACCTGCTATTAACACCGGGGAGCTGTTTTTT
CASSPGTPAINTGELFF
>14|.|.|TRBJ1-2|TRBV6-5
TGTGCCAGCAGTTACGAGGGGGGTTCATCGGGCTACACCTTC
CASSYEGGSSGYTF
>15|.|TRBD1|TRBJ2-7|TRBV18
TGTGCCAGCTCACCGGTGGGACAGGGGAGAGGCGAGCAGTACTTC
CASSPVGQGRGEQYF
>18|few|TRBD1|TRBJ1-3|TRBV7-9
TGTGCCAGCAGCTTAGGGTGGGACAGGGCTTTCTCTGGAAACACCATATATTTT
CASSLGWDRAFSGNTIYF
>15|.|.|TRBJ1-1|TRBV6-5
TGTGCCAGCAGTTATGATTGGGGAAGGGGGACTGAAGCTTTCTTT
CASSYDWGRGTEAFF
>15|.|.|TRBJ2-6|TRBV5-5
TGTGCCAGCAGCTTCGACAGGCCCGGGGCCAACGTCCTGACTTTC
CASSFDRPGANVLTF
>15|.|TRBD2|TRBJ2-1|TRBV11-3
TGTGCCAGCGGGAGTAGGACTAGCGGGGGAAATGAGCAGTTCTTC
CASGSRTSGGNEQFF
>18|.|.|TRBJ1-6|TRBV3-1/TRBV3-2
TGTGCCAGCAGCCAAGCTTGGTCAGGAGGGTCCTATAATTCACCCCTCCACTTT
CASSQAWSGGSYNSPLHF
>14|.|.|TRBJ1-5|TRBV4-1
TGCGCCAGCAGCCGCCCTGAAATTAATCAGCCCCAGCATTTT
CASSRPEINQPQHF
>12|few|TRBD1|TRBJ1-1|TRBV29-1
TGCAGCGTCGGACAGGGATCCACTGAAGCTTTCTTT
CSVGQGSTEAFF
>13|.|.|TRBJ1-6|TRBV12-3/TRBV12-4
TGTGCCAGCCGGCGGCGGGTTGGCTCACCCCTCCACTTT
CASRRRVGSPLHF
>13|.|.|TRBJ1-1|TRBV7-3
TGTGCCAGCAGCTGGGGGCTCGGCACTGAAGCTTTCTTT
CASSWGLGTEAFF
>15|.|TRBD2|TRBJ2-6|TRBV6-5
TGTGCCAGCAGGCGGGGGGCCTCTGGGGCCAACGTCCTGACTTTC
CASRRGASGANVLTF
>14|few|TRBD1|TRBJ1-6|TRBV5-3
TGTGCCAGAAGCTTGGGACAGGGTAATTCACCCCTCCACTTT
CARSLGQGNSPLHF
>12|.|.|TRBJ1-3|TRBV11-2
TGTGCCAGCAGCCCCAGGGCGAACACCATATATTTT
CASSPRANTIYF
>16|.|TRBD1|TRBJ1-2|TRBV15
TGTGCCACCAGCAGAGATATGGCAGGGGGGGTCTATGGCTACACCTTC
CATSRDMAGGVYGYTF
>13|once|.|TRBJ2-5|TRBV12-3/TRBV12-4
TGTGCCAGCAGTTTTAGCACCCAAGAGACCCAGTACTTC
CASSFSTQETQYF
>17|.|.|TRBJ1-1|TRBV21-1
TGTGCCAGCAGCAAAGAAGGGATGGAATCTGTAATGGCTGAAGCTTTCTTT
CASSKEGMESVMAEAFF
>15|.|.|TRBJ2-1|TRBV7-2
TGTGCCAGCAGCTTAATTAGCCAGATTGACAATGAGCAGTTCTTC
CASSLISQIDNEQFF
>15|.|.|TRBJ2-1|TRBV5-1
TGCGCCAGCAGCTTGGCCGTGAGCTCCTACAATGAGCAGTTCTTC
CASSLAVSSYNEQFF
>14|.|.|TRBJ2-1|TRBV5-1
TGCGCCAGCAGCCCATGGGCCCGGGACAATGAGCAGTTCTTC
CASSPWARDNEQFF
>14|.|.|TRBJ2-7|TRBV9
TGTGCCAGCAGCGTTGACTTGTCTTCCTACGAGCAGTACTTC
CASSVDLSSYEQYF
>13|.|.|TRBJ2-7|TRBV6-1
TGTGCCAGCAGTGAAGACGGAACCTACGAGCAGTACTTC
CASSEDGTYEQYF
>14|.|.|TRBJ1-5|TRBV30
TGTGCCTGGAGTGGCCGTGGGGGTTATCAGCCCCAGCATTTT
CAWSGRGGYQPQHF
>16|few|.|TRBJ2-6|TRBV10-3
TGTGCCATCCCCGGACCAGCCCGCTCTGGGGCCAACGTCCTGACTTTC
CAIPGPARSGANVLTF
>18|.|.|TRBJ1-2|TRBV7-9
TGTGCCAGCAGCTTAGAAGAGATAGGGGACGCCGATCGTAGTGGCTACACCTTC
CASSLEEIGDADRSGYTF
>12|.|.|TRBJ1-1|TRBV24-1
TGTGCCACCAGTGATTTGCCCGGGGAAGCTTTCTTT
CATSDLPGEAFF